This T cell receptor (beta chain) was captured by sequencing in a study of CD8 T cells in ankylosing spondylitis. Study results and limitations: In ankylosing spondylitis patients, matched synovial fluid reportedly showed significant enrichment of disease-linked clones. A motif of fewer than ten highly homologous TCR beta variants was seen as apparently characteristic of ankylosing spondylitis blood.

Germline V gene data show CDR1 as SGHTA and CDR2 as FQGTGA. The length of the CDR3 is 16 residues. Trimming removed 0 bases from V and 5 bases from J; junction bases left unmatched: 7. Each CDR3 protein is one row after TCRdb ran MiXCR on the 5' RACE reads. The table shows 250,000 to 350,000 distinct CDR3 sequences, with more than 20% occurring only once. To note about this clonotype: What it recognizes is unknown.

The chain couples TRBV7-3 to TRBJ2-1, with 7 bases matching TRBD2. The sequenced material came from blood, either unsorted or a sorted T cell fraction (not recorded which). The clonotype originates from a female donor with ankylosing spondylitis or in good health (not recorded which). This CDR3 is CASSLTGSGGDNEQFF. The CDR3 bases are TGTGCCAGCAGCTTAACGGGTTCGGGAGGAGACAATGAGCAGTTCTTC. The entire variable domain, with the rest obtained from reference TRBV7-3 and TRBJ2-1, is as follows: GAGVSQTPSNKVTEKGKYVELRCDPISGHTALYWYRQSLGQGPEFLIYFQGTGAADDSGLPNDRFFAVRPEGSVSTLKIQRTERGDSAVYLCASSLTGSGGDNEQFFGPGTRLTVL.